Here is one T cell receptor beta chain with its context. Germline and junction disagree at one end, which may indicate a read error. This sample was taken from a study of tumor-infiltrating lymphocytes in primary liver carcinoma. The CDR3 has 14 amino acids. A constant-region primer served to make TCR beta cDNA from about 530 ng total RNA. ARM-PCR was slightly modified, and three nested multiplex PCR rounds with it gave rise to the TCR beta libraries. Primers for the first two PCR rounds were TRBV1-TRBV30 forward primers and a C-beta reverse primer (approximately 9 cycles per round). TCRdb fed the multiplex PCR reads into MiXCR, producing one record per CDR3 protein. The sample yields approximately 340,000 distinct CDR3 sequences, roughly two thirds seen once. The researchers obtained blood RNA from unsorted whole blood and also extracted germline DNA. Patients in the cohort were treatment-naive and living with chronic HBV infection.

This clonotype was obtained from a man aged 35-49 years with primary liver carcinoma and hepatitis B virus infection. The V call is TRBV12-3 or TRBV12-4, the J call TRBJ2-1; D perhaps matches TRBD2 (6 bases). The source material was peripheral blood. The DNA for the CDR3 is TGTGCCAGCACCCTAGCGAGCTCCTACGATGAGCAGTTCTTC. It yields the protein CASTLASSYDEQFF.